This T cell receptor (beta chain) was observed in a study of regulatory T cells in long-lasting Graves disease. Combining iRepertoire HTBI primers with Arm-PCR of CDR3 regions, the authors built TCR beta libraries. In the original workflow: Analysis of the samples identified roughly 62 TRBV and 14 TRBJ segments. TCRdb used MiXCR to reprocess the multiplex PCR reads, holding one entry per CDR3 protein. The V and J calls and clone size come from TCRdb's table, not from the authors' own analysis. The sample lists some 340,000 distinct CDR3 sequences, roughly 20% occurring once. Study conclusions and caveats: When disease was persistent, TRBV28, TRBJ1-2 and TRBJ2-5 were the favored segments. New patients shared about a thousand public clonotypes, fewer than the approximately 2,500 shared by persistent patients.

This CDR3 is built from 14 residues. The germline CDR1 and CDR2 sequences are SSHAT and FNYEAQ (reference sequence). Details on this clonotype: Its specificity is not known. The junction does not match germline at one end; this may be a read error.

Time point of the sample: persistent/refractory GD, antithyroid drugs over 5 years with positive TRAb. With RNA extracted from PBMCs as input, the TCR library was made. V usage is TRBV7-7 and J usage is TRBJ2-2; D might be TRBD2 (6 bases). The TCR comes from a woman aged 40 to 50 with Graves disease. Specimen: peripheral blood mononuclear cells (PBMCs), collected when the disease was refractory, from a patient treated with antithyroid drugs. CDR3 coding DNA: TGTGCTAGCAGCTTGGGACTTTTCACCGGGGAGCTGTTTTTT. The encoded protein is CASSLGLFTGELFF.